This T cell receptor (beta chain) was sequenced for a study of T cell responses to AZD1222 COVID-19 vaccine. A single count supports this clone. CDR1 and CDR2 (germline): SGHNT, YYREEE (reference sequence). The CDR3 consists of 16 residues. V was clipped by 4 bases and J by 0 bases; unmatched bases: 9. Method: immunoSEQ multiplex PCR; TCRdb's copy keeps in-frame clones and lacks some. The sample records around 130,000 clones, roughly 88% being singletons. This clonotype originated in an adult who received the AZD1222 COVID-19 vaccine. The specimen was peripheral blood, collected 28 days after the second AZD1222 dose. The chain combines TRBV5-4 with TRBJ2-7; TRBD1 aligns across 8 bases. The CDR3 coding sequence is TGTGCCAGCAGCACCCGGACAGGGAAAAGCTCCTACGAGCAGTACTTC. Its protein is CASSTRTGKSSYEQYF.